These T cell receptor beta chains were read from a single sample in a study of T cells in localized non-small cell lung cancer. Repertoires were generated with immunoSEQ multiplex PCR, while TCRdb's copy carries only in-frame clones and drops some. The sample consists of approximately 1,300 clones, over 35% of them appearing once. The sequencing used normal lung tissue next to the tumor, collected before any cancer treatment. Every receptor here comes from a woman aged 40-69 years with stage I squamous cell lung carcinoma. The CDR3 runs from the conserved cysteine through the conserved F or W. D genes are given only for firm matches. Part of the rows lack a size; the others show once, few, many or a class for expanded clones.

few,TRBJ2-1,TRBV6-8,TRBD2,CASSNPGLALNEQFF,TGTGCCAGCTCTAACCCCGGACTAGCGCTGAATGAGCAGTTCTTC
-,TRBJ1-6,TRBV18,TRBD1,CASSPRQGENSPLHF,TGTGCCAGCTCACCAAGACAGGGGGAGAATTCACCCCTCCACTTT
-,TRBJ2-3,TRBV29-1,-,CSVDRGGTDTQYF,TGCAGCGTTGACAGGGGGGGCACAGATACGCAGTATTTT
-,TRBJ2-3,TRBV30,-,CAWSVERDTQYF,TGTGCCTGGAGTGTGGAACGAGATACGCAGTATTTT
-,TRBJ1-1,TRBV15,TRBD1,CATSGPDRARTEAFF,TGTGCCACCAGCGGGCCGGACAGGGCTCGAACTGAAGCTTTCTTT
few,TRBJ1-2,TRBV6-7,TRBD1,CASSYGTGHGYTF,TGTGCCAGCAGTTACGGGACAGGGCATGGCTACACCTTC
medium-sized,TRBJ1-2,TRBV11-3,TRBD1,CASSLTGTGVYGYTF,TGTGCCAGCAGCTTAACCGGGACAGGGGTCTATGGCTACACCTTC
-,TRBJ2-7,TRBV14,TRBD1,CASSRRRDSYEQYF,TGTGCCAGCAGCCGCCGCCGGGACAGCTACGAGCAGTACTTC
few,TRBJ2-3,TRBV19,-,CASSLEVGTDTQYF,TGTGCCAGTAGTCTAGAGGTCGGCACAGATACGCAGTATTTT
few,TRBJ1-1,TRBV11-3,-,CASSQALRDTEAFF,TGTGCCAGCAGCCAGGCCCTTCGGGACACTGAAGCTTTCTTT
once,TRBJ1-1,TRBV30,-,CAWRDANTEAFF,TGTGCCTGGAGAGACGCGAACACTGAAGCTTTCTTT
-,TRBJ1-3,TRBV29-1,TRBD1,CSVAGQGSSGNTIYF,TGCAGCGTTGCCGGACAGGGCAGCTCTGGAAACACCATATATTTT
large,TRBJ1-2,TRBV30,-,CAWSVPVGGGVSYGYTF,TGTGCCTGGAGTGTACCCGTAGGAGGGGGGGTTTCCTATGGCTACACCTTC
-,TRBJ2-5,TRBV14,-,CASSQERPGPQETQYF,TGTGCCAGCAGCCAAGAGAGGCCAGGGCCTCAAGAGACCCAGTACTTC
-,TRBJ1-5,TRBV19,-,CASSIGRNNQPQHF,TGTGCCAGTAGTATTGGGCGGAACAATCAGCCCCAGCATTTT
-,TRBJ2-3,TRBV1,-,CASSQGDAGGYTDTQYF,TGCGCCAGCAGCCAAGGGGACGCGGGGGGCTACACAGATACGCAGTATTTT
few,TRBJ2-6,TRBV6-8,-,CATHSGANVLTF,TGTGCCACCCACTCTGGGGCCAACGTCCTGACTTTC
-,TRBJ1-4,TRBV5-1,-,CASSLRYATNEKLFF,TGCGCCAGCAGCTTGCGATACGCAACTAATGAAAAACTGTTTTTT
-,TRBJ1-1,TRBV18,-,CASSPRGIWTEAFF,TGTGCCAGCTCACCACGAGGGATTTGGACTGAAGCTTTCTTT
-,TRBJ1-1,TRBV6-8,-,CASSYVEWGALVTEAFF,TGTGCCAGCAGTTATGTAGAGTGGGGGGCGCTGGTCACTGAAGCTTTCTTT
-,TRBJ2-3,TRBV18,TRBD2,CASSLSQRGGPDTQYF,TGTGCCAGCTCACTTTCCCAGCGGGGGGGCCCAGATACGCAGTATTTT
-,TRBJ1-2,TRBV19,-,CASSGEQGGSNYGYTF,TGTGCCAGTAGTGGGGAACAGGGAGGATCTAACTATGGCTACACCTTC
-,TRBJ2-1,TRBV6-8,-,CASKGLRFDEQFF,TGTGCCAGCAAGGGACTCCGTTTCGATGAGCAGTTCTTC
-,TRBJ1-6,TRBV30,TRBD1,CAWMTGNSPLHF,TGTGCCTGGATGACAGGGAATTCACCCCTCCACTTT
-,TRBJ2-7,TRBV9,-,CASKASGPYEQYF,TGTGCCAGCAAGGCCTCCGGTCCCTACGAGCAGTACTTC